The clone carrying this TCR beta chain turned up a few times. Its antigen is currently unknown. Germline V gene sequence: CDR1 MNHGY, CDR2 SVAAGI. Trimming cost V 3 bases and J 11 bases, with 13 bases left between them. The CDR3 runs to 12 residues. Sequencing libraries for TCR beta were prepared with iRepertoire HTBI primers and Arm-PCR of CDR3 regions. One entry per CDR3 protein, called by TCRdb with MiXCR from the multiplex PCR reads. Among more than 400,000 distinct CDR3 sequences listed, 15% to 20% were seen once. This sample is part of a study of regulatory T cells in long-lasting Graves disease. Study findings and constraints: The persistent group shared 2,700 or so public clonotypes, more than the 950 to 1,000 shared by new patients.

The time point was: newly diagnosed GD, antithyroid drugs for less than 3 months. RNA from PBMCs was the source of the TCR library. Another study also made use of these data, one on T cells in Graves' hyperthyroidism and ophthalmopathy. From that report: Blood also showed most of the thyroid clonotypes that were expanded above 0.001.

Source: peripheral blood mononuclear cells (PBMCs), taken at new diagnosis, from a patient treated with antithyroid drugs. This chain uses TRBV6-9 with TRBJ1-1; D is uncertain. This clonotype was sampled from a man aged 40-55 years with Graves disease. The CDR3 here is CASSYKGNEAFF. In DNA form, the CDR3 reads TGTGCCAGCAGTTACAAAGGGAACGAGGCTTTCTTT.